These 11 T cell receptor beta chains share one sample of origin, sequenced in a study of blood T cell repertoires in COVID-19. Clones were read by immunoSEQ multiplex PCR, and TCRdb kept only the in-frame ones, dropping some. The sample has 400,000 to 450,000 clones; around 91% are singletons. Sequencing input: peripheral blood. The receptors come from a woman in her thirties or forties with COVID-19, enrolled during active disease.

The rearrangement joins TRBV6-5 to TRBJ1-1; possible D gene TRBD1, 6 bases. This CDR3 spans 13 amino acids. Germline CDR1 is MNHEY and CDR2 is SVGAGI. Deletions cut 6 bases from V and 4 bases from J, with 12 bases between. For the CDR3, the DNA is TGTGCCAGCAGCCGCGACAGGCTCACTGAAGCTTTCTTT. It translates to CASSRDRLTEAFF.

The V gene is TRBV7-3, the J gene TRBJ1-2; 9 bases line up with TRBD1. Germline V lookup: CDR1 SGHTA, CDR2 FQGTGA. With 1 base clipped from V and 4 bases from J, the junction kept 10 bases outside the gene matches. This CDR3 spans 17 amino acids. The CDR3 DNA follows: TGTGCCAGCAGCTTAAGCCCCAGGGGACAGGGTGGCTATGGCTACACCTTC. It encodes CASSLSPRGQGGYGYTF. Drawing the rest from reference TRBV7-3 and TRBJ1-2, the complete variable domain is GAGVSQTPSNKVTEKGKYVELRCDPISGHTALYWYRQSLGQGPEFLIYFQGTGAADDSGLPNDRFFAVRPEGSVSTLKIQRTERGDSAVYLCASSLSPRGQGGYGYTFGSGTRLTVV.

The chain uses TRBV13 and TRBJ1-2; D remains ambiguous. The length of the CDR3 is 13 residues. The germline V gene encodes CDR1 PRHDT and CDR2 FYEKMQ (reference sequence). Trimming stripped 2 bases from V and 7 bases from J, with 11 bases between. CDR3 residues: CASSLIGEVGYTF. As DNA, the CDR3 is TGTGCCAGCAGCTTAATTGGGGAGGTTGGCTACACCTTC.

V is TRBV5-1 and J is TRBJ2-3, with 7 bases matching TRBD1. With V trimmed by 3 bases and J by 0 bases, 13 bases remained unmatched. The CDR3 sequence is 18 residues long. Germline assignment: CDR1 SGHRS and CDR2 YFSETQ. CDR3 sequence reads: CASSSPDRPSLSTDTQYF. For the CDR3, the DNA is TGCGCCAGCAGCTCTCCGGACAGGCCAAGTCTTAGCACAGATACGCAGTATTTT. The full variable domain, its missing parts supplied by reference TRBV5-1 and TRBJ2-3, is KAGVTQTPRYLIKTRGQQVTLSCSPISGHRSVSWYQQTPGQGLQFLFEYFSETQRNKGNFPGRFSGRQFSNSRSEMNVSTLELGDSALYLCASSSPDRPSLSTDTQYFGPGTRLTVL.

V usage is TRBV4-3 and J usage is TRBJ1-1, with a weak D call TRBD1 (5 bases). Germline CDR1 and CDR2: LGHNA and YSLEER. Trimming shortened V by 1 base and J by 2 bases, and 23 bases separated the two germline ends. The CDR3 has 19 amino acids. The CDR3 nucleotides read TGCGCCAGCAGCCAAGGCGTACTCGCGGGGGAAAGGGGTAACACTGAAGCTTTCTTT. Its protein is CASSQGVLAGERGNTEAFF.

The chain employs TRBV19 and TRBJ2-3; D not certain. Germline V CDR1 and CDR2: LNHDA, SQIVND (reference sequence). Between the trimmed V and J ends, which lost 0 bases and 2 bases, there was a span of 6 bases. This CDR3 has 14 residues. The CDR3 here is CASSIDANTDTQYF. The CDR3 DNA sequence: TGTGCCAGTAGTATAGACGCGAACACAGATACGCAGTATTTT.

The chain recombines TRBV30 with TRBJ2-3; D not certain. Per the germline V gene, CDR1 is GTSNPN and CDR2 is SVGIG (reference sequence). CDR3 length equals 12 residues. Trimming took off 0 bases at V and 2 bases at J, with 3 bases between the two ends. In DNA, the CDR3 is TGTGCCTGGAGTGTACTCACAGATACGCAGTATTTT. Translation: CAWSVLTDTQYF.

The chain recombines TRBV4-3 with TRBJ1-6; 9 bases match TRBD1. V dropped 4 bases and J dropped 8; count of bases not matched to a gene: 6. CDR3 length: 15 amino acids. Germline V CDR1 and CDR2: LGHNA, YSLEER. The CDR3 DNA reads TGCGCCAGCAGCCCAGGGGGGGACAGGGATTCACCCCTCCACTTT. Amino acids: CASSPGGDRDSPLHF.

V is TRBV28 and J is TRBJ1-5, with D possibly being TRBD1 (5 bases). CDR3 length: 17 residues. Trimming removed 1 base from V and 0 bases from J, with 13 bases in between. Germline V lookup: CDR1 MDHEN, CDR2 SYDVKM. The CDR3 DNA reads TGTGCCAGCAGTTTATTTAGGACACCAGATAGCAATCAGCCCCAGCATTTT. This sequence encodes CASSLFRTPDSNQPQHF.

The chain uses TRBV11-2 and TRBJ2-1, with 8 bases fitting TRBD1. The V gene end was trimmed by 5 bases and the J gene end by 9 bases; junction bases not matched to a gene: 18. Germline CDR1 SGHAT, CDR2 FQNNGV. The CDR3 has 17 residues. CDR3 bases: TGTGCCAGCAGCCTGGCCTTCCAGGGGGCAGCAGCAGGTGAGCAGTTCTTC. Protein product: CASSLAFQGAAAGEQFF.

Worth noting for this clone: Within the sample, other DNA sequences also encode this same CDR3. The rearrangement links TRBV6-5 to TRBJ2-2; 9 bases align to TRBD1. In germline, CDR1 is MNHEY, CDR2 SVGAGI. The J segment lost 5 bases and the V segment lost 9 bases, leaving 7 bases of the junction unmatched. The CDR3 runs to 14 residues. Written as DNA, the CDR3 is TGTGCCAGTAAGGGGACAGGGCGGACCGGGGAGCTGTTTTTT. It specifies CASKGTGRTGELFF.